The 14 T cell receptor beta chains presented below share a single source sample, sequenced in a study of blood T cell repertoires in COVID-19. Repertoires were generated with immunoSEQ multiplex PCR, while TCRdb's copy carries only in-frame clones and drops some. This table holds roughly 140,000 clones, 88% found once. The specimen was peripheral blood. These receptors all stem from a human donor in a cohort sampled during active COVID-19.

The chain recombines TRBV15 with TRBJ2-1; 7 bases are shared with TRBD2. Germline CDR1 and CDR2: LNHNV and YYDKDF (reference sequence). This CDR3 has 17 amino acids. V shed 3 bases and J 10 bases; nucleotides not matched to a gene: 18. CDR3 protein: CATSSTVRLADVREQFF. CDR3 DNA sequence: TGTGCCACCAGCAGTACGGTCCGACTAGCCGACGTCAGGGAGCAGTTCTTC.

This clone appeared once. The genes are TRBV7-2 and TRBJ1-1; maybe TRBD1 (5 bases). V lost 5 bases and J lost 4, with 5 bases in between. The CDR3 runs to 11 residues. The germline gives CDR1 SGHTA, CDR2 FQGNSA. The CDR3 DNA sequence: TGTGCCAGCAGCAGGGGCACTGAAGCTTTCTTT. Residues: CASSRGTEAFF.

The chain employs TRBV28 and TRBJ1-5; 7 bases are shared with TRBD1. CDR3 length: 16 residues. Germline V gene lookup returns CDR1 MDHEN and CDR2 SYDVKM. Trimming cost V 4 bases and J 2 bases; bases outside gene matches: 8. The CDR3 is CASSYSRQGRNQPQHF. CDR3 DNA sequence: TGTGCCAGCAGTTACAGCCGACAGGGACGCAATCAGCCCCAGCATTTT.

The CDR3 DNA reads as TGTGCCAGCACCTCGGACAGGATGGGATTTTGCTCGGACGAGCAGTACTTC. Residues: CASTSDRMGFCSDEQYF. This chain connects TRBV6-4 to TRBJ2-7; 7 bases map to TRBD1. This CDR3 comprises 17 residues. J gave up 5 bases and V 7 bases, and 20 bases lay outside the gene matches. Germline assignment: CDR1 MRHNA and CDR2 SNTAGT.

This clone was picked up one time. The chain combines TRBV19 with TRBJ2-1; 10 nucleotides agree with TRBD2. J was trimmed by 6 bases and V by 8 bases; bases with no gene match: 7. The CDR3 extends over 14 amino acids. Germline V gene lookup returns CDR1 LNHDA and CDR2 SQIVND (reference sequence). The CDR3 bases are TGTGCCAGTTATACTAGCGGGGAGATCAATGAGCAGTTCTTC. As protein: CASYTSGEINEQFF. Complete variable domain (other parts from reference TRBV19 and TRBJ2-1): DGGITQSPKYLFRKEGQNVTLSCEQNLNHDAMYWYRQDPGQGLRLIYYSQIVNDFQKGDIAEGYSVSREKKESFPLTVTSAQKNPTAFYLCASYTSGEINEQFFGPGTRLTVL.

CDR3 nucleotide sequence: TGTGCCAGCAGCTTAAATGGTGTCGGGTATGAGCAGTTCTTC. Its protein is CASSLNGVGYEQFF. The gene calls are TRBV7-3 and TRBJ2-1, with D hard to call. CDR1 and CDR2 from the germline V gene are SGHTA and FQGTGA. V lost 1 base to trimming and J lost 8 bases, with 12 bases between them. There are 14 residues in the CDR3.

In its sample, this clone was seen a few times. This rearrangement joins TRBV7-3 to TRBJ2-3; D gene ambiguous. There are 14 residues in the CDR3. V lost 2 bases and J 1 base, leaving 7 bases between the germline ends. Germline V CDR1 and CDR2: SGHTA, FQGTGA. Here the CDR3 DNA reads TGTGCCAGCAGCTTAGCGGTGGGCACAGATACGCAGTATTTT. Translated, it gives CASSLAVGTDTQYF.

The CDR3 region has the DNA TGTGCCAGCAGCCCAGGGGCTAGCGGGAGGGCCAGATACGAGCAGTACTTC. Amino acid sequence: CASSPGASGRARYEQYF. The V call is TRBV13, the J call TRBJ2-7, with TRBD2 matching over 12 bases. Germline values: CDR1 PRHDT, CDR2 FYEKMQ (reference sequence). CDR3 length equals 17 residues. V gave up 5 bases and J gave up 4 bases; unmatched junction bases: 12.

The J gene is TRBJ2-5, the V gene TRBV28; D is possibly TRBD1 (5 bases). CDR1 and CDR2 (germline): MDHEN, SYDVKM. The ends were cut back, 8 bases at V and 1 base at J, with 23 bases in the middle. The CDR3 spans 17 residues. The CDR3: CASGTPPGMNPQETQYF. The CDR3 DNA follows: TGTGCCAGCGGCACCCCTCCAGGGATGAATCCCCAAGAGACCCAGTACTTC. Combining the CDR3 with reference TRBV28 and TRBJ2-5 gives the whole variable domain DVKVTQSSRYLVKRTGEKVFLECVQDMDHENMFWYRQDPGLGLRLIYFSYDVKMKEKGDIPEGYSVSREKKERFSLILESASTNQTSMYLCASGTPPGMNPQETQYFGPGTRLLVL.

The chain uses TRBV27 and TRBJ2-5; D call uncertain. Trimming removed 3 bases at V and 5 bases at J, with 10 bases between. The CDR3 contains 13 residues. CDR1 and CDR2 (germline): MNHEY, SMNVEV (reference sequence). Written as DNA, the CDR3 is TGTGCCAGCAGTTTGGCGGTCTGGGAGACCCAGTACTTC. Protein product: CASSLAVWETQYF.

The CDR3 DNA sequence: TGTGCCAGCAGAGCAGACAGGGGATATGAAAAACTGTTTTTT. This gives the protein CASRADRGYEKLFF. The genes are TRBV6-5 and TRBJ1-4, with 8 bases matching TRBD1. Germline V CDR1 and CDR2: MNHEY, SVGAGI. The CDR3 is 14 amino acids. V was clipped by 6 bases and J by 6 bases; unmatched bases: 6.

The chain has TRBV4-1 and TRBJ2-1; TRBD2 might be the D (5 bases). The CDR3 is made up of 17 amino acids. V gave up 1 base and J gave up 4 bases, with 17 bases separating them. Looked up from germline, CDR1 is MGHRA and CDR2 is YSYEKL. Here the CDR3 reads CASSQGSRTYLYNEQFF. The CDR3 region has the DNA TGCGCCAGCAGCCAAGGTTCGCGGACTTACCTTTACAATGAGCAGTTCTTC.

The rearrangement uses TRBV28 and TRBJ2-1; a possible D gene is TRBD1 (6 bases). Trimming took off 2 bases at V and 6 bases at J, with 11 bases between the two ends. This CDR3 has 14 amino acids. Germline CDR1 reads MDHEN; CDR2 reads SYDVKM. The chain's CDR3 is CASSLIQGGNEQFF. As DNA, the CDR3 is TGTGCCAGCAGTTTAATACAGGGTGGCAATGAGCAGTTCTTC.

The CDR3 nucleotides are TGTGCCACCAGCAGGGGGACAGCTAGCAATCAGCCCCAGCATTTT. This gives the protein CATSRGTASNQPQHF. V usage is TRBV15 and J usage is TRBJ1-5; 7 bases agree with TRBD1. The germline V gene has CDR1 LNHNV and CDR2 YYDKDF (reference sequence). The J segment lost 0 bases and the V segment lost 3 bases, leaving 2 bases of the junction unmatched. The CDR3 is made up of 15 amino acids.